Many counts were recorded for the clone carrying this TCR beta chain. Its antigen is unidentified. Trimming removed 7 bases from V and 7 bases from J, with 11 bases in between. The CDR3 is made up of 13 amino acids. Germline V gene lookup returns CDR1 SNHLY and CDR2 FYNNEI. The record originates from a study of regulatory T cells in long-lasting Graves disease. As for the study in general: Persistent Graves' disease denoted over 5 years of antithyroid drugs plus positive TSH receptor antibodies.

The time point denotes: persistent/refractory GD, antithyroid drugs over 5 years with positive TRAb. The TCR library was made from RNA extracted from PBMCs. The TCR beta library used iRepertoire HTBI primers with Arm-PCR amplification of CDR3. Original processing methods: Taken together, the samples had roughly 63 TRBV and more than twelve TRBJ segments identified. TCRdb re-analysed the multiplex PCR reads in MiXCR, keeping a single row per CDR3 protein. The V and J calls were determined by TCRdb, not by the authors. Counted here are 250,000 to 300,000 distinct CDR3 sequences, 20% to 25% occurring once; the ten biggest clones make up more than 55%. Study results and caveats: There were preferences for TRBV28, TRBJ1-2 and TRBJ2-5 in persistent disease. Persistent-disease Graves' patients showed less TCR diversity than new cases.

V is TRBV2 and J is TRBJ1-6; tentative D call: TRBD1 (5 bases). The sequence was obtained from a female donor with Graves disease. The sample here was peripheral blood mononuclear cells (PBMCs), taken when the disease was refractory, from a patient treated with antithyroid drugs. CDR3 nucleotide sequence: TGTGCCAGCACCCGGGACGGCAATTCACCCCTCCACTTT. It codes for CASTRDGNSPLHF.